The subject of this entry is one TCR beta chain. As yet, its antigen is unknown. This entry comes from a study of T cell responses to AZD1222 COVID-19 vaccine. V dropped 1 base and J dropped 5; count of bases not matched to a gene: 7. In germline, CDR1 is LGHDT, CDR2 YNNKEL (reference sequence). The CDR3 extends over 15 amino acids. TCRdb keeps only in-frame clones here, not all; method: immunoSEQ multiplex PCR. This table holds about 94,000 clones, approximately 91% found once. Broader study findings: Only six or seven AZD1222 recipients were seropositive at baseline.

Sample: peripheral blood, taken on day 0 of AZD1222 vaccination. The rearrangement links TRBV3-1 (or the pseudogene TRBV3-2) to TRBJ1-2, with TRBD1 identical over 7 bases. This TCR derives from an adult in good health. CDR3 DNA: TGTGCCAGCAGCCAAGGTACAGGGGCTGCTTATGGCTACACCTTC. Its translation is CASSQGTGAAYGYTF.